The present T cell receptor (beta chain) was sequenced within a study of T cell responses to AZD1222 COVID-19 vaccine. This clone showed up just once. The V end lost 1 base, the J end lost 1 base, and 10 bases lay between the germline ends. Germline V gives CDR1 LGHNA, CDR2 YNFKEQ. This CDR3 is 15 amino acids long. Clones were sequenced by immunoSEQ multiplex PCR, and TCRdb holds only the in-frame ones, with some missing. The sample lists about 97,000 clones; roughly 90% were seen once. The TCR was taken from an adult in good health. This material consisted of peripheral blood, taken on day 0 of AZD1222 vaccination. This chain joins TRBV4-2 and TRBJ1-1; D remains unclear. The CDR3 reads CASSQVTRGNTEAFF. Written as DNA, the CDR3 is TGTGCCAGCAGCCAAGTTACCCGTGGGAACACTGAAGCTTTCTTT.